This T cell receptor beta chain comes out of a study of blood T cells in healthy people across ages. This CDR3 has 15 residues. Germline loops: CDR1 MNHEY, CDR2 SMNVEV (reference sequence). The V segment lost 0 bases and the J segment 7 bases; nucleotides outside the gene matches: 3. Together with a sample-barcoded 5' primer, a J-beta primer mix was included in a second PCR lasting about 6 to 11 cycles. MiXCR, run by TCRdb on the 5' RACE reads, gives a single entry per CDR3 protein. This table has about 930,000 distinct CDR3 sequences, roughly 29% appearing once. This same sample was also part of a study on T cells of mothers and their children.

This sequence was found in a woman between 40 and 55 years old in good health. The sequenced sample was blood. The chain is built from TRBV27 and TRBJ1-2, with 12 bases aligning to TRBD1. The DNA for the CDR3 is TGTGCCAGCAGTTTATCGGGACAGGGGGCGCTTGGCTACACCTTC. Its protein product is CASSLSGQGALGYTF.